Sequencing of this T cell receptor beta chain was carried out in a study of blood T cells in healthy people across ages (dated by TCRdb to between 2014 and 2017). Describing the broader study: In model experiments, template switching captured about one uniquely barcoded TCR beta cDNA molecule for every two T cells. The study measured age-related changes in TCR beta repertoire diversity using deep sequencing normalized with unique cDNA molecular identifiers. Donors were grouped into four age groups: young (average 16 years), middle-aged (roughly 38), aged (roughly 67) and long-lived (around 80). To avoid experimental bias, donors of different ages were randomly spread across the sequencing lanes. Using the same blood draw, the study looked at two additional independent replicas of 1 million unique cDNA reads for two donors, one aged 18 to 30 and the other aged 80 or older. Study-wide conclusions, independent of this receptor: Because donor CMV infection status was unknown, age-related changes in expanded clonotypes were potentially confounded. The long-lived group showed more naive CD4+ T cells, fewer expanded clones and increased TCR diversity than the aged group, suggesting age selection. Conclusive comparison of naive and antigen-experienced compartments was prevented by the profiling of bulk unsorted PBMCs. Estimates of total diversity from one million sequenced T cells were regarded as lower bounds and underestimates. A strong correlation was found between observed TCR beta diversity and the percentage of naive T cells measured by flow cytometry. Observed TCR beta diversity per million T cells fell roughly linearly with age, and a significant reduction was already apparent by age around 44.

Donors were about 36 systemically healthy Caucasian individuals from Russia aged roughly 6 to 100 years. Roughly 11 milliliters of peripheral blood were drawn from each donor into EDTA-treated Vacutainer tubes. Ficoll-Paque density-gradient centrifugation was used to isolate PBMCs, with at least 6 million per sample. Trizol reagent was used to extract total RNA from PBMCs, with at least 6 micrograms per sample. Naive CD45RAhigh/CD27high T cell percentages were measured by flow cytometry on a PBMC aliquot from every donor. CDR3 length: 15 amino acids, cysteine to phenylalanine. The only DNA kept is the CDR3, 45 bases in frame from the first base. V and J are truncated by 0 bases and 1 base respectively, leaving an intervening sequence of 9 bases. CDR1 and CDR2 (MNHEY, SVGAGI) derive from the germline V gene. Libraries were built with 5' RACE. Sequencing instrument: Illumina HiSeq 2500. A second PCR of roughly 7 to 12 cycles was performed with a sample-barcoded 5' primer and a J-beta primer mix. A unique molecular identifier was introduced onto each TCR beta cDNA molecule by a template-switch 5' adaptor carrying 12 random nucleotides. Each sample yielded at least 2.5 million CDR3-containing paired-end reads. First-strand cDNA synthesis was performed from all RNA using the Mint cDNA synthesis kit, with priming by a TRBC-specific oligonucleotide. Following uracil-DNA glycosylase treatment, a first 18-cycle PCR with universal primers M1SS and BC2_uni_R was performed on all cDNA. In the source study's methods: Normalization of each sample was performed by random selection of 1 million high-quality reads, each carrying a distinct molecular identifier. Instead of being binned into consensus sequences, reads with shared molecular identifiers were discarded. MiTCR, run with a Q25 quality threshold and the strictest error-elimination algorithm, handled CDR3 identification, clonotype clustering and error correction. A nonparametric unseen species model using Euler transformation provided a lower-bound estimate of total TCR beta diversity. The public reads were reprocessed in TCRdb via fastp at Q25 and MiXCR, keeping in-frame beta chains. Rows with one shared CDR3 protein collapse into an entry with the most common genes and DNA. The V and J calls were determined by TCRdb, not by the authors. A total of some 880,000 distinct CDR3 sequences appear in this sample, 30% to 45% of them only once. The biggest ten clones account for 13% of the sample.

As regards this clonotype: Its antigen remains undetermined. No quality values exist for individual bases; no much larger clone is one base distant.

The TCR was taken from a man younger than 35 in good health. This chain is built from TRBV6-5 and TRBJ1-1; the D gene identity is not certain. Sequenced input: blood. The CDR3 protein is CASSYSTYGNTEAFF. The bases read TGTGCCAGCAGTTACTCGACGTACGGGAACACTGAAGCTTTCTTT.